This T cell receptor (beta chain) was recorded in a study of radiotherapy plus CTLA-4 blockade in lung cancer. Background on the study: Of all patients, around 19% responded objectively and about 30% showed disease control. Whole-study results and caveats: Radiotherapy plus ipilimumab was followed by expansion in blood of tumor-derived TCR clones.

Treatment of patients with chemo-refractory metastatic non-small-cell lung cancer consisted of focal radiation plus CTLA-4 blockade with ipilimumab. The method was immunoSEQ multiplex PCR; TCRdb's version includes in-frame clones alone and lacks a portion of them. Among about 60,000 clones listed, under 75% were seen once. In regard to this clone: Its antigen is as yet unknown.

Germline CDR1 and CDR2: SEHNR and FQNEAQ (reference sequence). This CDR3 is built from 13 residues. V dropped 2 bases and J dropped 7 bases, with 8 bases sitting between them. This clonotype was sampled from a human donor with non-small cell lung cancer whose response to radiotherapy plus ipilimumab could not be evaluated. The chain employs TRBV7-9 and TRBJ2-2; D may be TRBD1 (5 bases). The starting material was peripheral blood, obtained from a patient treated with radiotherapy plus ipilimumab. The CDR3 region is CASSLYQGGELFF. CDR3 coding DNA: TGTGCCAGCAGCTTATACCAGGGCGGGGAGCTGTTTTTT.